Listed below are T cell receptor beta chains from one sample, sequenced in a study of OX40 agonist ivuxolimab in advanced cancers. Method: immunoSEQ multiplex PCR; TCRdb's copy keeps in-frame clones and lacks some. The sample carries 50,000 to 70,000 clones, over 85% recorded once. The sample in question was CD4+ or CD8+ T cells sorted from blood, obtained in a trial of the OX40 agonist ivuxolimab. The receptors here all came from an adult with an advanced solid tumor such as melanoma, head and neck, liver or kidney cancer. The CDR3 runs from the conserved cysteine through the conserved F or W. A D gene is named only where the DNA matches it firmly. Expanded clones are given a class, and other clones once, few, many or no size at all.

TRBV4-2	-	TRBJ2-1	-	TGTGCCAGCAGCCAAGATGGTAGCCTAGCTGTGAATGAGCAGTTCTTC	CASSQDGSLAVNEQFF
TRBV27	-	TRBJ2-3	TRBD2	TGTGCCAGCAGTTTAGGCGGGAGGCCTCCAGATACGCAGTATTTT	CASSLGGRPPDTQYF
TRBV11-3	-	TRBJ2-7	-	TGTGCCAGCAGCTGGGGGGCAGGGACCTCCTACGAGCAGTACTTC	CASSWGAGTSYEQYF
TRBV18	-	TRBJ2-7	-	TGTGCCAGCTCCCCTGCTGAGGTTACCTACGAGCAGTACTTC	CASSPAEVTYEQYF
TRBV5-8	-	TRBJ2-2	-	TGTGCCAGCAGCTTGGAGGGCCGGAGAACGAACACCGGGGAGCTGTTTTTT	CASSLEGRRTNTGELFF
TRBV28	-	TRBJ1-2	-	TGTGCCAGCAGACCAAGAGGAGGGCCTAACTATGGCTACACCTTC	CASRPRGGPNYGYTF
TRBV7-8	-	TRBJ2-2	TRBD2	TGTGCCAGCAGCCCCGGACTAGCGGGAGGGCCTTGGGGCGGGGAGCTGTTTTTT	CASSPGLAGGPWGGELFF
TRBV2	-	TRBJ2-1	TRBD2	TGTGCCAGCAGCTTCGCGGGACTAGCGCCTTTGGGAGAGCAGTTCTTC	CASSFAGLAPLGEQFF
TRBV9	-	TRBJ2-1	TRBD2	TGTGCCAGCAGCGTAGTTAGTCTAGCGGGGCCGAGCTCCTACAATGAGCAGTTCTTC	CASSVVSLAGPSSYNEQFF
TRBV13	few	TRBJ2-1	TRBD2	TGTGCCAGCAGCCAGGGACTAGAATTGGCCGATGAGCAGTTCTTC	CASSQGLELADEQFF
TRBV4-1	-	TRBJ2-7	TRBD2	TGCGCCAGCAGCCAGACTCTTAGCGGGAGCTACGAGCAGTACTTC	CASSQTLSGSYEQYF
TRBV27	-	TRBJ2-5	-	TGTGCCAGCAGTTTGGGGCTAGGGTCCGAGACCCAGTACTTC	CASSLGLGSETQYF
TRBV19	-	TRBJ2-3	-	TGTGCCAGTACCAGACAGGACCCCACAGATACGCAGTATTTT	CASTRQDPTDTQYF
TRBV29-1	-	TRBJ2-7	TRBD1	TGCAGCGTCGTTCCCCGGGACAGGTCCTCCTACGAGCAGTACTTC	CSVVPRDRSSYEQYF
TRBV15	-	TRBJ2-1	TRBD1	TGTGCCACCGCTGACAGGGGGACCTACAATGAGCAGTTCTTC	CATADRGTYNEQFF
TRBV19	-	TRBJ1-1	-	TGTGCCAGTAGTTATGCGCAGGGGTGGTCTGAAGCTTTCTTT	CASSYAQGWSEAFF
TRBV11-2	-	TRBJ1-5	-	TGTGCCAGCAGCGGGAGTGGGGATAGCAATCAGCCCCAGCATTTT	CASSGSGDSNQPQHF
TRBV27	-	TRBJ2-7	-	TGTGCCAGCGTTTCGGGGGCTAACCACTACGAGCAGTACTTC	CASVSGANHYEQYF
TRBV21-1	-	TRBJ2-1	-	TGTGCCAGCAGCAGACAGTACCCAGGGGAGTCCTACAATGAGCAGTTCTTC	CASSRQYPGESYNEQFF
TRBV28	-	TRBJ2-3	TRBD2	TGTGCCAGCAGCCGTCCCGCAGCGGGAGGCCTAGGCAATACGCAGTATTTT	CASSRPAAGGLGNTQYF
TRBV7-9	once	TRBJ1-2	-	TGTGCCAGCCGAGGGGACGGGTGGGGCTATGGCTACACCTTC	CASRGDGWGYGYTF
TRBV11-2	-	TRBJ1-2	-	TGTGCCAGCAGCTTTGTAGGATTCTCAGCCCCTAACTATGGCTACACCTTC	CASSFVGFSAPNYGYTF
TRBV7-9	-	TRBJ2-7	TRBD1	TGTGCCAGCAGCTTGGCGGGACAGGGCTTCGAGCAGTACTTC	CASSLAGQGFEQYF
TRBV11-2	-	TRBJ2-5	-	TGTGCCAGCGCAGCAGGACATATCCAAGAGACCCAGTACTTC	CASAAGHIQETQYF
TRBV7-9	-	TRBJ2-3	TRBD2	TGTGCCAGCAGCTTAGCGCTAGCGGGAGGGCCTGCGGATACGCAGTATTTT	CASSLALAGGPADTQYF
TRBV5-4	-	TRBJ2-2	-	TGTGCCAGCAGCTTGGTGGACTACCCTGCCGGGGAGCTGTTTTTT	CASSLVDYPAGELFF
TRBV27	-	TRBJ2-7	-	TGTGCCAGCAAGGGCATAGGAGGATACGAGCAGTACTTC	CASKGIGGYEQYF
TRBV7-9	-	TRBJ2-5	-	TGTGCCAGCAGCATCGAAGGGCCTGGGCAAGAGACCCAGTACTTC	CASSIEGPGQETQYF
TRBV5-6	-	TRBJ1-1	TRBD1	TGTGCCAGCAGCTTGGGAGGGGGCGCGGACACTGAAGCTTTCTTT	CASSLGGGADTEAFF
TRBV19	-	TRBJ2-7	TRBD2	TGTGCCAGTAGTACAACATTCGGACTAGCGGGATTAGCCTACGAGCAGTACTTC	CASSTTFGLAGLAYEQYF
TRBV4-3	-	TRBJ1-4	TRBD1	TGCGCCAGCAGCCGAGGGGGGGATGGGACAGGGAACGAAAAACTGTTTTTT	CASSRGGDGTGNEKLFF
TRBV13	-	TRBJ2-1	-	TGTGCCAGCAGCTTCTCAGATGAGCAGTTCTTC	CASSFSDEQFF
TRBV7-9	-	TRBJ1-1	TRBD1	TGTGCCAGCAGCTCTAGCAGGGGGTCACGGCGCACTGAAGCTTTCTTT	CASSSSRGSRRTEAFF
TRBV5-4	-	TRBJ2-7	TRBD2	TGTGCCAGCAGAACTAGCGGGAGGGCCTACGAGCAGTACTTC	CASRTSGRAYEQYF
TRBV25-1	-	TRBJ1-4	-	TGTGCCAGCAGTGACGGGCGTCGGACTAATGAAAAACTGTTTTTT	CASSDGRRTNEKLFF
TRBV11-2	-	TRBJ1-2	-	TGTGCCAGCCTGGCAGACTATGGCTACACCTTC	CASLADYGYTF
TRBV5-6	-	TRBJ2-5	-	TGTGCCAGCAGCTCTACTGGAGAGACCCAGTACTTC	CASSSTGETQYF
TRBV9	-	TRBJ2-3	TRBD2	TGTGCCAGCAGTTGGGAGGGAGGGCCTGGGGGCACAGATACGCAGTATTTT	CASSWEGGPGGTDTQYF
TRBV5-6	-	TRBJ2-2	-	TGTGCCAGCAGCTTGGAGGCTAGCATCGGGGAGCTGTTTTTT	CASSLEASIGELFF
TRBV10-3	-	TRBJ2-1	-	TGTGCCATCAGTGAGGCGTTAGTGATGGGGGCGGGCTCCTACAATGAGCAGTTCTTC	CAISEALVMGAGSYNEQFF
TRBV28	once	TRBJ2-7	TRBD2	TGTGCCAGCAGTTCCAATAGCGGGAGCCGATACGAGCAGTACTTC	CASSSNSGSRYEQYF
TRBV9	-	TRBJ1-5	-	TGTGCCAGCAGCGTAGGTTTGACGGTTAATCAGCCCCAGCATTTT	CASSVGLTVNQPQHF
TRBV6-5	-	TRBJ2-2	-	TGTGCCAGCAGTCCCGACGATTTAAACACCGGGGAGCTGTTTTTT	CASSPDDLNTGELFF
TRBV6-5	-	TRBJ2-7	-	TGTGCCAGCAGTTACTCGATCGGCAGACCCTACGAGCAGTACTTC	CASSYSIGRPYEQYF
TRBV5-1	-	TRBJ2-3	TRBD2	TGCGCCAGCAGCCAACTAGCGGCTAGCACAGATACGCAGTATTTT	CASSQLAASTDTQYF
TRBV7-9	-	TRBJ2-7	-	TGTGCCAGCAGCTTAGACAGTTCCTACGAGCAGTACTTC	CASSLDSSYEQYF
TRBV28	few	TRBJ2-7	-	TGTGCCAGCAGTTTTTACAGGGCAGGGAGCTCCTACGAGCAGTACTTC	CASSFYRAGSSYEQYF
TRBV27	-	TRBJ2-7	TRBD2	TGTGCCAGCCGTGGGAGGGCGTTGAATTACGAGCAGTACTTC	CASRGRALNYEQYF
TRBV5-6	-	TRBJ2-7	TRBD1	TGTGCCAGCATGACAGGGGCGGGGGAGCAGTACTTC	CASMTGAGEQYF
TRBV13	-	TRBJ2-1	TRBD2	TGTGCCAGCAGAGGGACTAACTACAATGAGCAGTTCTTC	CASRGTNYNEQFF
TRBV13	-	TRBJ1-1	-	TGTGCCAGCAGCTTACCCCCGAGAACTGAAGCTTTCTTT	CASSLPPRTEAFF
TRBV9	-	TRBJ1-2	-	TGTGCCAGCAGCGTAGGGCAGGCCGGCTATGGCTACACCTTC	CASSVGQAGYGYTF